This TCR beta chain was sequenced in a study of T cell changes during pregnancy in multiple sclerosis. CDR1 and CDR2 from the germline V gene are SGHKS and YYEKEE (reference sequence). The CDR3 sequence is 12 residues long. The germline V and J ends were trimmed by 3 bases and 4 bases, with 7 bases remaining between them. Here immunoSEQ multiplex PCR was the method, and the copy in TCRdb shows in-frame clones only, minus some. There are fewer than 40,000 clones in the sample; roughly nine tenths occur only once, and roughly an eighth lies in the top ten. This TCR came from a female donor with multiple sclerosis, enrolled in a pregnancy study. The starting material was CD8+ T cells from peripheral blood mononuclear cells, obtained in the first trimester of pregnancy. V usage is TRBV5-5 and J usage is TRBJ1-1; a possible D gene is TRBD1 (5 bases). The CDR3: CASSWGGTEAFF. CDR3 nucleotides: TGTGCCAGCAGCTGGGGGGGCACTGAAGCTTTCTTT.